This T cell receptor beta chain is drawn from a study of tumor-infiltrating lymphocytes in oesophageal squamous cell carcinoma (dated by TCRdb to the mid-2010s). CDR1 and CDR2 were assigned from the germline V gene (reference sequence) as SEHNR and FQNEAQ. The CDR3 is made up of 14 amino acids, end residues included. Libraries were built with PCR. TCRdb names Illumina HiSeq 2000 as the instrument used. TCRdb reworked the public reads: Q25 trimming with fastp, MiXCR clone assembly, productive beta chains retained. When rows share a CDR3 protein, they turn into one entry using the most common DNA and genes. The sample table holds more than 15,000 distinct CDR3 sequences, of which 35% to 45% were seen once. The ten largest clones capture 33% of the sample. This clonotype was seen ten or more times. Its antigen target is currently unknown. No conserved phenylalanine or tryptophan ends this CDR3, so it is likely a read error. The DNA is omitted, as the CDR3 cannot be located on it reliably, and the CDR3 follows TCRdb's listing.

The source of this sequence is a female donor with esophageal squamous cell carcinoma. The material sequenced was normal esophageal tissue next to the tumor. The rearrangement combines TRBV7-9 with TRBJ2-7; the D segment call TRBD1 is taken from the table without a DNA check. The CDR3 reads as follows: CASSLAVWGYTFGS.